This is a list of T cell receptor beta chains from one sample in a study of T cells in Graves' hyperthyroidism and ophthalmopathy. TCRdb analysed the multiplex PCR reads with MiXCR anew, one entry per CDR3 protein. Of fewer than 450,000 distinct CDR3 sequences detected, about a sixth appear once; the ten largest clones hold almost 35%. Sequencing was carried out using blood. The receptors shown here come from a woman in her twenties or thirties with Graves' hyperthyroidism that later progressed to Graves' ophthalmopathy. Both conserved end residues are part of each CDR3. A D gene is named only where the DNA matches it firmly. The listing skips clone size in some rows; elsewhere it reads once, few, many or a size class.

CASRGSAGATTQYF | TGTGCCAGCAGGGGGTCCGCGGGGGCGACTACCCAGTACTTC | TRBJ2-5 | TRBV2 | many | NA
CASSLMMEGNSPLHF | TGTGCCAGCAGTTTAATGATGGAAGGGAATTCACCCCTCCACTTT | TRBJ1-6 | TRBV28 | many | NA
CASRLGTGSAQPQHF | TGTGCCAGCAGGTTAGGGACAGGGTCTGCTCAGCCCCAGCATTTT | TRBJ1-5 | TRBV2 | few | TRBD1
CASSSGGSDSTKQFF | TGTGCCAGCAGCTCAGGGGGTTCGGATTCAACTAAGCAGTTCTTC | TRBJ2-1 | TRBV11-2 | many | TRBD1
CASSLVSGPNSPLHF | TGTGCCAGCAGCTTAGTGTCGGGACCAAATTCACCCCTCCACTTT | TRBJ1-6 | TRBV7-2 | NA | NA
CASSQVDESGRAFF | TGCGCCAGCAGCCAAGTGGATGAGTCCGGGAGGGCTTTCTTT | TRBJ1-1 | TRBV4-1 | once | NA
CASSFQENNEQFF | TGTGCCAGCAGCTTTCAGGAGAACAATGAGCAGTTCTTC | TRBJ2-1 | TRBV6-2/TRBV6-3 | few | NA
CASGPFSVSSTDTQYF | TGTGCCAGCGGACCGTTTAGCGTGTCTAGCACAGATACGCAGTATTTT | TRBJ2-3 | TRBV6-2/TRBV6-3 | many | NA
CASSEALAGVYEQYF | TGTGCCAGCAGTGAAGCTTTAGCGGGAGTCTACGAGCAGTACTTC | TRBJ2-7 | TRBV6-1 | many | TRBD2
CASVPLEGGASEQYF | TGTGCCAGCGTTCCCCTGGAAGGGGGCGCATCCGAGCAGTACTTC | TRBJ2-7 | TRBV28 | many | TRBD1
CSVEGATERGNEQFF | TGCAGCGTTGAGGGTGCAACCGAAAGGGGTAATGAGCAGTTCTTC | TRBJ2-1 | TRBV29-1 | many | NA
CASSTTPTGGTDTQYF | TGCGCCAGCAGCACAACCCCGACAGGGGGGACAGATACGCAGTATTTT | TRBJ2-3 | TRBV4-1 | few | TRBD1
CASSQHRRVANEKLFF | TGTGCCAGTAGTCAACATCGTCGGGTAGCTAATGAAAAACTGTTTTTT | TRBJ1-4 | TRBV6-1 | NA | NA
CASSFQQGADSPLHF | TGTGCCAGCAGTTTCCAACAGGGGGCGGACTCACCCCTCCACTTT | TRBJ1-6 | TRBV28 | NA | TRBD1
CASALGGGGGYNEQFF | TGTGCCAGCGCCCTCGGAGGGGGCGGTGGCTACAATGAGCAGTTCTTC | TRBJ2-1 | TRBV12-3/TRBV12-4 | NA | NA
CASSSLLAGGRETQYF | TGTGCCAGCAGCTCCCTACTAGCGGGAGGGCGGGAGACCCAGTACTTC | TRBJ2-5 | TRBV11-1 | many | TRBD2
CASSLAGRGSNTEAFF | TGTGCCAGCAGCTTGGCCGGAAGGGGGTCGAACACTGAAGCTTTCTTT | TRBJ1-1 | TRBV5-8 | NA | NA
CASSSPGAGSDTQYF | TGTGCCAGCAGTTCGCCGGGGGCGGGATCAGATACGCAGTATTTT | TRBJ2-3 | TRBV28 | many | NA
CSARPDLPFLDEQFF | TGCAGTGCTAGACCGGACCTTCCTTTCTTAGATGAGCAGTTCTTC | TRBJ2-1 | TRBV20-1 | NA | NA
CAWSVRAGAYEQYF | TGTGCCTGGAGTGTACGAGCGGGCGCCTACGAGCAGTACTTC | TRBJ2-7 | TRBV30 | NA | NA
CASSLASYNEQFF | TGTGCCAGCAGCTTGGCTAGTTACAATGAGCAGTTCTTC | TRBJ2-1 | TRBV11-2 | few | NA